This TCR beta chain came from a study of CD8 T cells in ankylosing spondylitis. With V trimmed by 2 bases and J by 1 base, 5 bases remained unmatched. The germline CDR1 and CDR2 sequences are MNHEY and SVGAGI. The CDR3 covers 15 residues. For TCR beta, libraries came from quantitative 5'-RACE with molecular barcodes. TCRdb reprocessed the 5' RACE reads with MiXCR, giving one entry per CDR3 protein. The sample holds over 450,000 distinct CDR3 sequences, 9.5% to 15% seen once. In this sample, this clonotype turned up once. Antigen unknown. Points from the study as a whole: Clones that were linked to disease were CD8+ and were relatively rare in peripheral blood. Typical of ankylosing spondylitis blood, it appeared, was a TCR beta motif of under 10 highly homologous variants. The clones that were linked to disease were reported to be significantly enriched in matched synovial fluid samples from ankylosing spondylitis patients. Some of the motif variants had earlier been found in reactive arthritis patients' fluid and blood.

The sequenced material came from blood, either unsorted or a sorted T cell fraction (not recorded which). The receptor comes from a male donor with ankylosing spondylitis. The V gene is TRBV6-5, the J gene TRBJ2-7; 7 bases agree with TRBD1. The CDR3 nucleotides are TGTGCCAGCAGTTACGGGACAGCCTCGTCCTACGAGCAGTACTTC. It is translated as CASSYGTASSYEQYF.